Listed below are T cell receptor beta chains from one sample, sequenced in a study of T cell responses to AZD1222 COVID-19 vaccine. Assay used: immunoSEQ multiplex PCR; TCRdb lists only in-frame clones, some missing. Counted here are under 130,000 clones, around 94% occurring once; the ten biggest clones make up more than 2%. The sequencing used peripheral blood, collected on day 0 of AZD1222 vaccination. All receptors derive from an adult in good health. Both conserved end residues are part of each CDR3. The order of the fields is D gene, V gene, J gene, clone size, CDR3 protein, CDR3 DNA. A D gene is named only where the DNA matches it firmly. Size tells how often a clone was seen (once, few, many) or the class of an expanded clone, and some rows leave it out.

D gene: TRBD1
V gene: TRBV5-6
J gene: TRBJ1-5
clone size: NA
CDR3 protein: CASSLAGTALYSNQPQHF
CDR3 DNA: TGTGCCAGCAGCTTGGCCGGGACAGCCCTGTATAGCAATCAGCCCCAGCATTTT

D gene: NA
V gene: TRBV5-1
J gene: TRBJ1-1
clone size: NA
CDR3 protein: CASSLEGRRNTEAFF
CDR3 DNA: TGCGCCAGCAGCTTGGAGGGGCGTAGGAACACTGAAGCTTTCTTT

D gene: TRBD1
V gene: TRBV6-5
J gene: TRBJ1-6
clone size: NA
CDR3 protein: CASSYRDRGNSPLHF
CDR3 DNA: TGTGCCAGCAGTTACCGGGACAGGGGTAATTCACCCCTCCACTTT

D gene: NA
V gene: TRBV6-5
J gene: TRBJ2-7
clone size: once
CDR3 protein: CASSYSQGDEQYF
CDR3 DNA: TGTGCCAGCAGTTACTCCCAAGGCGACGAGCAGTACTTC

D gene: NA
V gene: TRBV11-3
J gene: TRBJ2-2
clone size: NA
CDR3 protein: CASSLSRNMAEYTGELFF
CDR3 DNA: TGTGCCAGCAGCTTAAGCCGTAATATGGCAGAATACACCGGGGAGCTGTTTTTT

D gene: NA
V gene: TRBV9
J gene: TRBJ2-1
clone size: NA
CDR3 protein: CASQKGLALNEQFF
CDR3 DNA: TGTGCCAGCCAAAAGGGGCTAGCGCTCAATGAGCAGTTCTTC

D gene: NA
V gene: TRBV18
J gene: TRBJ1-2
clone size: NA
CDR3 protein: CASSAGTNQDGYTF
CDR3 DNA: TGTGCCAGCTCAGCAGGGACGAACCAGGATGGCTACACCTTC

D gene: NA
V gene: TRBV7-2
J gene: TRBJ2-1
clone size: NA
CDR3 protein: CASSPRDSSNNEQFF
CDR3 DNA: TGTGCCAGCAGCCCTAGAGACTCCTCGAACAATGAGCAGTTCTTC

D gene: NA
V gene: TRBV7-8
J gene: TRBJ2-7
clone size: NA
CDR3 protein: CASSFTGTPSYEQYF
CDR3 DNA: TGTGCCAGCAGCTTTACCGGGACACCCTCCTACGAGCAGTACTTC

D gene: NA
V gene: TRBV27
J gene: TRBJ1-6
clone size: NA
CDR3 protein: CASSPNRVLDNSPLHF
CDR3 DNA: TGTGCCAGCAGCCCCAACCGGGTTTTGGATAATTCACCCCTCCACTTT

D gene: NA
V gene: TRBV5-6
J gene: TRBJ1-2
clone size: once
CDR3 protein: CASSLADGSVPYGYTF
CDR3 DNA: TGTGCCAGCAGCTTGGCCGATGGCAGCGTTCCTTATGGCTACACCTTC

D gene: TRBD1
V gene: TRBV9
J gene: TRBJ1-2
clone size: NA
CDR3 protein: CASSDGQGYGYTF
CDR3 DNA: TGTGCCAGCAGCGACGGACAGGGTTATGGCTACACCTTC

D gene: TRBD1
V gene: TRBV5-5
J gene: TRBJ1-1
clone size: NA
CDR3 protein: CASSYTGTGNTEAFF
CDR3 DNA: TGTGCCAGCAGCTACACCGGGACAGGTAACACTGAAGCTTTCTTT

D gene: TRBD1
V gene: TRBV3-1/TRBV3-2
J gene: TRBJ1-2
clone size: NA
CDR3 protein: CASSSGDRVGHGYTF
CDR3 DNA: TGTGCCAGCAGCAGCGGGGACAGGGTAGGCCATGGCTACACCTTC

D gene: NA
V gene: TRBV10-1
J gene: TRBJ2-7
clone size: once
CDR3 protein: CASRPPIQPFVYEQYF
CDR3 DNA: TGCGCCAGCAGACCCCCTATCCAGCCGTTCGTCTACGAGCAGTACTTC

D gene: NA
V gene: TRBV6-5
J gene: TRBJ1-3
clone size: NA
CDR3 protein: CASSYSTGNTIYF
CDR3 DNA: TGTGCCAGCAGTTACTCGACTGGAAACACCATATATTTT

D gene: NA
V gene: TRBV20-1
J gene: TRBJ1-1
clone size: once
CDR3 protein: CSARGTIEAFF
CDR3 DNA: TGCAGTGCTAGAGGCACGATTGAAGCTTTCTTT

D gene: NA
V gene: TRBV18
J gene: TRBJ2-5
clone size: NA
CDR3 protein: CASSPLSDGTQYF
CDR3 DNA: TGTGCCAGCTCACCATTGAGCGACGGGACCCAGTACTTC

D gene: TRBD1
V gene: TRBV19
J gene: TRBJ2-5
clone size: NA
CDR3 protein: CASNARTGQVQETQYF
CDR3 DNA: TGTGCCAGTAACGCGAGAACCGGACAGGTACAAGAGACCCAGTACTTC

D gene: NA
V gene: TRBV6-5
J gene: TRBJ2-3
clone size: NA
CDR3 protein: CASSPTHATQYF
CDR3 DNA: TGTGCCAGCAGTCCTACCCATGCCACGCAGTATTTT

D gene: NA
V gene: TRBV7-8
J gene: TRBJ1-1
clone size: NA
CDR3 protein: CASSFRGGNTEAFF
CDR3 DNA: TGTGCCAGCAGCTTCAGGGGTGGCAACACTGAAGCTTTCTTT

D gene: NA
V gene: TRBV6-5
J gene: TRBJ1-3
clone size: NA
CDR3 protein: CASRKSGANGNTIYF
CDR3 DNA: TGTGCCAGCAGAAAGTCAGGGGCGAACGGAAACACCATATATTTT

D gene: NA
V gene: TRBV29-1
J gene: TRBJ2-7
clone size: NA
CDR3 protein: CSVRHPGDQYF
CDR3 DNA: TGCAGCGTGCGCCACCCGGGGGACCAGTACTTC

D gene: NA
V gene: TRBV24-1
J gene: TRBJ1-5
clone size: NA
CDR3 protein: CATSPQGNQPQHF
CDR3 DNA: TGTGCCACCAGTCCACAGGGTAATCAGCCCCAGCATTTT

D gene: TRBD1
V gene: TRBV7-9
J gene: TRBJ1-5
clone size: few
CDR3 protein: CASSEVTGDNQPQHF
CDR3 DNA: TGTGCCAGCAGCGAGGTTACAGGGGATAATCAGCCCCAGCATTTT

D gene: NA
V gene: TRBV24-1
J gene: TRBJ2-3
clone size: NA
CDR3 protein: CATSNTDYTTDTQYF
CDR3 DNA: TGTGCCACCAGTAATACGGACTACACCACAGATACGCAGTATTTT

D gene: NA
V gene: TRBV3-1/TRBV3-2
J gene: TRBJ1-1
clone size: NA
CDR3 protein: CASSPGLMNTEAFF
CDR3 DNA: TGTGCCAGCAGCCCGGGACTCATGAACACTGAAGCTTTCTTT

D gene: NA
V gene: TRBV4-3
J gene: TRBJ1-2
clone size: NA
CDR3 protein: CASSQDLPTGGAYGYTF
CDR3 DNA: TGCGCCAGCAGCCAAGATCTCCCAACGGGAGGAGCGTATGGCTACACCTTC

D gene: TRBD1
V gene: TRBV28
J gene: TRBJ2-1
clone size: NA
CDR3 protein: CASSPGQGMAYNEQFF
CDR3 DNA: TGTGCCAGCAGTCCAGGACAGGGAATGGCCTACAATGAGCAGTTCTTC